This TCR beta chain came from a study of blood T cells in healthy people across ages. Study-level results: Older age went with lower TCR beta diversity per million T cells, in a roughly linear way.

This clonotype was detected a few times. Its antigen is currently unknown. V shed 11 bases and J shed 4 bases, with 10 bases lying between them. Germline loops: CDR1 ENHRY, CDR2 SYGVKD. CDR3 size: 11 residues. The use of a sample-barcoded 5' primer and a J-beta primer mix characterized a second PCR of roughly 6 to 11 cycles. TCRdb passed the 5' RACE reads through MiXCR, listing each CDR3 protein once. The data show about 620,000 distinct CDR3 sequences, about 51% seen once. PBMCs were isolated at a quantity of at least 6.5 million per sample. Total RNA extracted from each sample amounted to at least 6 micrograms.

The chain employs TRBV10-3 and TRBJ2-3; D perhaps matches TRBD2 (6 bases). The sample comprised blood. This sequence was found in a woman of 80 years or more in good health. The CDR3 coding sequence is TGTGCCGCTCGACTAGCAGATACGCAGTATTTT. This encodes CAARLADTQYF.